A single sample gave rise to the 28 T cell receptor beta chains below, sequenced in a study of cytomegalovirus exposure and HLA in healthy donors. The assay was immunoSEQ multiplex PCR, and TCRdb's table has in-frame clones only and misses some. The sample consists of 150,000 to 200,000 clones, about 82% of them appearing once. The sample taken for sequencing was PBMCs. The source is a woman younger than 35 in good health and CMV-seronegative.

The chain uses TRBV5-5 and TRBJ2-7; tentative D call: TRBD1 (7 bases). The CDR3 covers 14 residues. CDR1 is SGHKS, CDR2 YYEKEE, per germline (reference sequence). V gave up 4 bases and J gave up 5 bases, with 16 bases separating them. The CDR3 coding sequence is TGTGCCAGCAGCCGAACAGGGGAGCGGGACGAGCAGTACTTC. This sequence encodes CASSRTGERDEQYF. Full variable domain (rest looked up from reference TRBV5-5 and TRBJ2-7): DAGVTQSPTHLIKTRGQQVTLRCSPISGHKSVSWYQQVLGQGPQFIFQYYEKEERGRGNFPDRFSARQFPNYSSELNVNALLLGDSALYLCASSRTGERDEQYFGPGTRLTVT.

This clone has just one count. The rearrangement uses TRBV7-2 and TRBJ2-7, with D maybe TRBD2 (6 bases). Looked up from germline, CDR1 is SGHTA and CDR2 is FQGNSA. Between the trimmed V and J ends, which lost 1 base and 6 bases, there was a span of 13 bases. The CDR3 consists of 14 residues. The CDR3 loop is CASSLGPPSVEQYF. The CDR3 bases are TGTGCCAGCAGCTTAGGACCGCCTAGCGTCGAGCAGTACTTC.

The gene calls are TRBV30 and TRBJ1-1; maybe TRBD1 (5 bases). The germline CDR1 and CDR2 sequences are GTSNPN and SVGIG (reference sequence). This CDR3 contains 14 residues. The V and J ends lost 1 base and 2 bases respectively, with 11 bases between them. The CDR3 here is CAWSAGLHNTEAFF. The CDR3 DNA follows: TGTGCCTGGAGTGCGGGACTTCATAACACTGAAGCTTTCTTT.

The chain joins TRBV5-1 to TRBJ2-7; D may be TRBD2 (6 bases). Germline V lookup: CDR1 SGHRS, CDR2 YFSETQ. CDR3 size: 14 residues. V shed 0 bases and J shed 1 base, with 8 bases lying between them. The CDR3, as DNA: TGCGCCAGCAGCTTGGAGGGACTTTCCTACGAGCAGTACTTC. Amino acids: CASSLEGLSYEQYF.

The chain carries TRBV7-2 and TRBJ2-4, with D maybe TRBD2 (5 bases). The CDR3 spans 18 residues. The V and J ends lost 5 bases and 7 bases respectively, with 27 bases between them. The germline V gene encodes CDR1 SGHTA and CDR2 FQGNSA. The CDR3 is CASSPPITGSPRGNIQYF. CDR3 nucleotides: TGTGCCAGCAGCCCCCCGATAACTGGGTCTCCCCGAGGGAACATTCAGTACTTC.

The CDR3 coding sequence is TGTGCCAGCACGAAATCGGGTACGCAGTTCTTC. Encoded protein: CASTKSGTQFF. The J gene is TRBJ2-1, the V gene TRBV25-1; no reliable D call. V lost 7 bases, J lost 12 bases, and 13 bases lay in between. This CDR3 is 11 amino acids long. Looked up from germline, CDR1 is MGHDK and CDR2 is SYGVNS.

The V call is TRBV18, the J call TRBJ1-2, with 7 bases matching TRBD1. Losses at the gene ends were 3 bases for V and 5 bases for J; bases not matched to a gene: 6. The CDR3 is 14 amino acids. Germline-derived CDR1 and CDR2 are KGHSH and LQKENI. The CDR3 loop reads CASSPTTGIYGYTF. CDR3 coding DNA: TGTGCCAGCTCACCTACGACAGGGATTTATGGCTACACCTTC.

The chain uses TRBV11-2 and TRBJ2-1; 7 bases are shared with TRBD1. Germline assignment: CDR1 SGHAT and CDR2 FQNNGV. Trimming cost V 1 base and J 9 bases; bases outside gene matches: 9. CDR3 size: 15 residues. CDR3 bases: TGTGCCAGCAGCTTAGGAGAGGGGGCTCTGGGTGAGCAGTTCTTC. Translating gives CASSLGEGALGEQFF. Full variable domain (rest looked up from reference TRBV11-2 and TRBJ2-1): EAGVAQSPRYKIIEKRQSVAFWCNPISGHATLYWYQQILGQGPKLLIQFQNNGVVDDSQLPKDRFSAERLKGVDSTLKIQPAKLEDSAVYLCASSLGEGALGEQFFGPGTRLTVL.

The chain carries TRBV10-1 and TRBJ2-7, with 10 bases aligning to TRBD2. Trimming cost V 3 bases and J 4 bases; bases outside gene matches: 6. Looked up from germline, CDR1 is WNHNN and CDR2 is SYGVQD (reference sequence). This CDR3 spans 15 amino acids. Written as DNA, the CDR3 is TGCGCCAGCAGTGAAACTAGCGGGGTGGAGTACGAGCAGTACTTC. Translation: CASSETSGVEYEQYF.

This chain links TRBV6-5 with TRBJ2-7, with D perhaps TRBD1 (6 bases). CDR3 size: 16 residues. With 2 bases removed from V and 2 bases from J, the gap between germline ends came to 16 bases. Per germline, CDR1 MNHEY and CDR2 SVGAGI. As DNA, the CDR3 is TGTGCCAGCAGTTACACGACCCTCAGGGGAACCTACGAGCAGTACTTC. Protein: CASSYTTLRGTYEQYF.

CDR3 DNA: TGCGCCAGCAGCTTAGCAGGGGATACGCAGTATTTT. Its protein is CASSLAGDTQYF. The V gene is TRBV5-1, the J gene TRBJ2-3; D may be TRBD1 (5 bases). Trimming cost V 2 bases and J 6 bases, with 7 bases left between them. This CDR3 has 12 residues. Germline V gene lookup returns CDR1 SGHRS and CDR2 YFSETQ.

J is TRBJ2-1 and V is TRBV19; tentative D call: TRBD2 (7 bases). CDR1 is LNHDA, CDR2 SQIVND, per germline (reference sequence). This CDR3 has 16 residues. The V end lost 8 bases, the J end lost 2 bases, and 19 bases lay between the germline ends. CDR3: CASHPGGLRTYNEQFF. In nucleotides, the CDR3 is TGTGCCAGTCATCCGGGGGGCCTTAGGACCTACAATGAGCAGTTCTTC.

This chain links TRBV25-1 with TRBJ2-7; D is uncertain. Trimming took 4 bases from V and 1 from J, leaving 8 bases between them. Germline V gene lookup returns CDR1 MGHDK and CDR2 SYGVNS. This CDR3 is built from 13 residues. The CDR3 is CASSGEVSYEQYF. CDR3 bases: TGTGCCAGCAGTGGAGAGGTGTCCTACGAGCAGTACTTC.

The V gene is TRBV5-4, the J gene TRBJ1-1; D may be TRBD1 (5 bases). V dropped 10 bases and J dropped 1 base, with 23 bases sitting between them. Germline V gene data show CDR1 as SGHNT and CDR2 as YYREEE (reference sequence). The CDR3 is 16 amino acids. The CDR3 is CAVGVSGLGGNTEAFF. The CDR3 DNA is TGTGCCGTTGGAGTTAGCGGATTGGGGGGGAACACTGAAGCTTTCTTT.

The genes are TRBV5-1 and TRBJ1-4, with 9 bases matching TRBD1. The germline V gene encodes CDR1 SGHRS and CDR2 YFSETQ. This CDR3 is built from 16 residues. V dropped 4 bases and J dropped 7; count of bases not matched to a gene: 11. CDR3 region: CASSLPGGTGREKLFF. The CDR3 DNA is TGCGCCAGCAGCCTCCCAGGTGGGACAGGGCGTGAAAAACTGTTTTTT.

The rearrangement uses TRBV9 and TRBJ1-6; D may be TRBD1 (5 bases). V was trimmed by 4 bases and J by 0 bases, leaving 8 bases between them. There are 15 residues in the CDR3. The germline gives CDR1 SGDLS, CDR2 YYNGEE. Here the CDR3 reads CASSLDSSYNSPLHF. The CDR3 nucleotides are TGTGCCAGCAGCCTTGACAGCTCCTATAATTCACCCCTCCACTTT.

This clone appeared a few times. The CDR3 protein is CASSTAGGEHSPLHF. The CDR3 DNA is TGCGCCAGCAGCACCGCGGGCGGCGAACATTCACCCCTCCACTTT. This chain joins TRBV5-1 and TRBJ1-6; the D is unclear. This CDR3 has 15 amino acids. Trimming left V 4 bases short and J 8 bases short, with 16 bases between. Germline assignment: CDR1 SGHRS and CDR2 YFSETQ. Combining the CDR3 with reference TRBV5-1 and TRBJ1-6 gives the whole variable domain KAGVTQTPRYLIKTRGQQVTLSCSPISGHRSVSWYQQTPGQGLQFLFEYFSETQRNKGNFPGRFSGRQFSNSRSEMNVSTLELGDSALYLCASSTAGGEHSPLHFGNGTRLTVT.

CDR3 sequence: CAINPGREGYGYTF. CDR3 nucleotides: TGTGCCATCAACCCGGGACGGGAGGGATATGGCTACACCTTC. The chain carries TRBV10-3 and TRBJ1-2, with D possibly being TRBD1 (5 bases). With 7 bases removed from V and 5 bases from J, the gap between germline ends came to 17 bases. The CDR3 loop spans 14 amino acids. The germline V gene has CDR1 ENHRY and CDR2 SYGVKD.

The gene calls are TRBV4-1 and TRBJ1-2; D perhaps matches TRBD1 (6 bases). Per the germline V gene, CDR1 is MGHRA and CDR2 is YSYEKL. The CDR3 length is 14 residues. Trimming pared 0 bases from V and 4 bases from J, leaving 9 bases between. The CDR3 bases are TGCGCCAGCAGCCAAGACAGGGGTAGCTATGGCTACACCTTC. It specifies CASSQDRGSYGYTF.

This chain connects TRBV5-1 to TRBJ2-5; TRBD1 agrees at 7 bases. The CDR3 is 14 residues long. Trimming removed 0 bases from V and 6 bases from J; junction bases left unmatched: 5. CDR1 and CDR2 from the germline V gene are SGHRS and YFSETQ. This chain's CDR3 is CASSLGNRGKTQYF. The CDR3 DNA sequence: TGCGCCAGCAGCTTGGGAAACAGGGGAAAGACCCAGTACTTC.

V gene TRBV6-4 combines with J gene TRBJ2-1; no firm D call. The germline CDR1 and CDR2 sequences are MRHNA and SNTAGT. The V end was cut by 2 bases, the J end by 0 bases, with 8 bases between. The CDR3 runs 15 residues. This chain's CDR3 is CASSDEMSSYNEQFF. The CDR3 coding sequence is TGTGCCAGCAGTGACGAGATGAGCTCCTACAATGAGCAGTTCTTC.

This clone was found a few times. The V and J genes are TRBV2 and TRBJ2-3; a possible D gene is TRBD2 (6 bases). The CDR3 runs to 16 residues. Deletions cut 2 bases from V and 0 bases from J, with 12 bases between. Per germline, CDR1 SNHLY and CDR2 FYNNEI. The DNA for the CDR3 is TGTGCCAGCAGTGAATTTGTCGGGAGTAGCACAGATACGCAGTATTTT. It specifies CASSEFVGSSTDTQYF.

This clone has just a few counts. This CDR3 is CAWSVLRRTEAFF. The CDR3 nucleotides read TGTGCCTGGAGTGTATTGAGGAGAACTGAAGCTTTCTTT. V usage is TRBV30 and J usage is TRBJ1-1; D not certain. The germline V gene encodes CDR1 GTSNPN and CDR2 SVGIG (reference sequence). The CDR3 runs 13 residues. Trimming removed 0 bases from V and 5 bases from J, with 10 bases in between.

The chain recombines TRBV10-2 with TRBJ1-2; 9 bases are shared with TRBD1. The V and J ends lost 6 bases and 2 bases, in that order; junction bases with no gene match: 7. There are 15 residues in the CDR3. Germline CDR1 reads WSHSY; CDR2 reads SAAADI. This CDR3 is CASSITGGANYGYTF. DNA for the CDR3: TGCGCCAGCAGCATAACAGGGGGCGCCAACTATGGCTACACCTTC.

This chain joins TRBV19 and TRBJ2-2; TRBD2 aligns across 14 bases. Germline V lookup: CDR1 LNHDA, CDR2 SQIVND (reference sequence). V trimming: 5 bases; J trimming: 7 bases; junction bases outside the gene matches: 3. The CDR3 contains 15 residues. Here the CDR3 DNA reads TGTGCCAGTAGTCGGGGACTAGCGGGAGACGGGGAGCTGTTTTTT. It yields the protein CASSRGLAGDGELFF.

This clone has a handful of counts. This chain links TRBV28 with TRBJ1-1; D is perhaps TRBD1 (6 bases). Germline V CDR1 and CDR2: MDHEN, SYDVKM. V lost 4 bases and J lost 5, with 20 bases in between. The CDR3 is 16 amino acids. The CDR3 loop is CASSWLIRGGRTEAFF. CDR3 bases: TGTGCCAGCAGTTGGCTAATAAGAGGGGGAAGGACTGAAGCTTTCTTT.

J is TRBJ1-2 and V is TRBV6-4; TRBD1 aligns across 12 bases. Unmatched junction bases numbered 5, after V lost 6 bases and J lost 0 bases. The CDR3 has 16 residues. Looked up from germline, CDR1 is MRHNA and CDR2 is SNTAGT. The CDR3 here is CASRPGQGAPNYGYTF. CDR3 DNA: TGTGCCAGCAGACCGGGACAGGGGGCTCCTAACTATGGCTACACCTTC.

This chain uses TRBV18 with TRBJ2-1, with a possible D match to TRBD1 (6 bases). Trimming stripped 0 bases from V and 7 bases from J, with 16 bases between. The germline gives CDR1 KGHSH, CDR2 LQKENI. The CDR3 totals 16 residues. The CDR3 DNA sequence: TGTGCCAGCTCACCACCGAGCCAGGGGTTCGGAAATGAGCAGTTCTTC. Translating it yields CASSPPSQGFGNEQFF.